This is a list of T cell receptor beta chains from one sample in a study of identical twins' blood T cells. TCRdb analysed the 5' RACE reads with MiXCR anew, one entry per CDR3 protein. Seen here are fewer than 450,000 distinct CDR3 sequences, under 30% observed once, and the top ten hold more than 5.5%. Sequenced: PBMCs. The receptors derive from a woman aged 18-49 years in good health. The CDR3 runs from the conserved cysteine through the conserved F or W. D genes are given only for firm matches. Not every row has a clone size; where given, it reads once, few, many or a size class.

V gene	clone size	J gene	D gene	CDR3 DNA	CDR3 protein
TRBV19	.	TRBJ2-7	.	TGTGCCAGTAGTATTTCGGACGGATCCTACGAGCAGTACTTC	CASSISDGSYEQYF
TRBV2	.	TRBJ2-1	.	TGTGCCAGCAAAGGGTCTACCCTCAGCCCCGAGCAGTTCTTC	CASKGSTLSPEQFF
TRBV3-1	.	TRBJ2-3	.	TGTGCCAGCAGCCACGCAGATACGCAGTATTTT	CASSHADTQYF
TRBV29-1	.	TRBJ1-2	.	TGCAGCGGCGCTGGGGGCAACCACTATGGCTACACCTTC	CSGAGGNHYGYTF
TRBV20-1	few	TRBJ2-7	TRBD1	TGCAGTGCCACGGGACAGGGAAATCCCTACGAGCAGTACTTC	CSATGQGNPYEQYF
TRBV11-2	.	TRBJ1-2	.	TGTGCCAGCAGCTTAGATCGGGGAGGCTATGGCTACACCTTC	CASSLDRGGYGYTF
TRBV9	few	TRBJ2-3	TRBD2	TGTGCCAGCAGCCCCCAGGGACTAGCGGGGACAGATACGCAGTATTTT	CASSPQGLAGTDTQYF
TRBV10-3	many	TRBJ1-2	.	TGTGCCATCGGACTAGGGCTCAACTATGGCTACACCTTC	CAIGLGLNYGYTF
TRBV6-6	.	TRBJ2-4	.	TGTGCCAGCAGTTACAGAGATACAGCCAAAAACATTCAGTACTTC	CASSYRDTAKNIQYF
TRBV20-1	few	TRBJ1-1	.	TGCAGTGTAGGTGGGGTGAGCACTGAAGCTTTCTTT	CSVGGVSTEAFF
TRBV29-1	many	TRBJ2-3	TRBD2	TGCAGCGTTGAAGAGGGAGGGGATACGCAGTATTTT	CSVEEGGDTQYF
TRBV5-1	few	TRBJ2-1	TRBD2	TGCGTCAGCAGCTTGCAGGGACTAGCGTACTACAATGAGCAGTTCTTC	CVSSLQGLAYYNEQFF
TRBV7-9	few	TRBJ2-1	.	TGTGCCAGCAGCTTAATTAAGGAGAGGAATGAGCAGTTCTTC	CASSLIKERNEQFF
TRBV6-2/TRBV6-3	.	TRBJ2-1	.	TGTGCCAGCAGCCATTCCCCCAGCGATGGGTACAATGAGCAGTTCTTC	CASSHSPSDGYNEQFF
TRBV5-1	.	TRBJ1-1	.	TGCGCCAGCAGCTTAACCGGGTCGTATGGAGGGGCTTTCTTT	CASSLTGSYGGAFF
TRBV5-1	few	TRBJ2-2	.	TGCGCCAGCAGCCCAGGAGCCCCGAACACCGGGGAGCTGTTTTTT	CASSPGAPNTGELFF
TRBV5-1	few	TRBJ2-6	.	TGCGCCAGCAGCTCCGGACGTTACCGCTCTGGGGCCAACGTCCTGACTTTC	CASSSGRYRSGANVLTF
TRBV5-1	few	TRBJ2-1	TRBD1	TGCGCCAGCAGCCCATACCGACAGGGGTCGCCCTCCGTTGAGCAGTTCTTC	CASSPYRQGSPSVEQFF
TRBV6-6	.	TRBJ1-2	TRBD1	TGTGCCAGCAGACGACAGGGGCAGGACTATGGCTACACCTTC	CASRRQGQDYGYTF
TRBV29-1	few	TRBJ1-2	.	TGCAGCGCCCTAATGGACGGACAGCGTTATGGCTACACCTTC	CSALMDGQRYGYTF
TRBV29-1	few	TRBJ1-3	.	TGCAGCGTTGGAGGGGGGAGCCACCTCGGAAACACCATATATTTT	CSVGGGSHLGNTIYF
TRBV9	.	TRBJ2-2	.	TGTGCCAGCAGAGAACAGGTTAGCACCGGGGAGCTGTTTTTT	CASREQVSTGELFF
TRBV6-5	few	TRBJ2-6	.	TGTGCCAGCAGTTACGTCTTCTCTGGGGCCAACGTCCTGACTTTC	CASSYVFSGANVLTF
TRBV6-4	many	TRBJ2-2	.	TGTGCCAGCAGTGAGGACTATTCGAACACCGGGGAGCTGTTTTTT	CASSEDYSNTGELFF
TRBV7-9	.	TRBJ2-2	TRBD1	TGTGCCTGCCACCGGGACAGAATAAACACCGGGGAGCTGTTTTTT	CACHRDRINTGELFF
TRBV3-1	.	TRBJ2-3	.	TGTGCCAGCAGTTTTTTTCCGGGACCCGACCCAGATACGCAGTATTTT	CASSFFPGPDPDTQYF
TRBV6-2/TRBV6-3	.	TRBJ1-4	TRBD1	TGTGCCAGCAGTAACAGGGGTAGCGAAAAACTGTTTTTT	CASSNRGSEKLFF